The rows below give T cell receptor beta chains drawn from one sample of a study of blood T cell repertoires in COVID-19. The protocol was immunoSEQ multiplex PCR, while the TCRdb copy is restricted to in-frame clones and leaves out a portion. The table has 83,000 or so clones, 77% seen once. The sample taken for sequencing was peripheral blood. The receptors shown here come from a woman older than 75 with acute or convalescent COVID-19. Each CDR3 is given with its conserved first and last residue. The order of the fields is D gene, clone size, V gene, J gene, CDR3 protein, CDR3 DNA. D genes are given only for firm matches. Expanded clones get a size class; other rows say once, few or many, or leave the size out.

d_call: TRBD2
clone_size: -
v_call: TRBV3-1/TRBV3-2
j_call: TRBJ2-3
cdr3_aa: CASSQGLAGTTDTQYF
cdr3_nt: TGTGCCAGCAGCCAAGGACTAGCGGGGACCACAGATACGCAGTATTTT

d_call: -
clone_size: few
v_call: TRBV28
j_call: TRBJ1-6
cdr3_aa: CASSLNEGRSSPLHF
cdr3_nt: TGTGCCAGCAGTTTAAACGAGGGAAGGAGTTCACCCCTCCACTTT

d_call: -
clone_size: -
v_call: TRBV4-1
j_call: TRBJ1-2
cdr3_aa: CASSQEGQGAYGYTF
cdr3_nt: TGCGCCAGCAGCCAAGAGGGGCAGGGCGCCTATGGCTACACCTTC

d_call: -
clone_size: few
v_call: TRBV2
j_call: TRBJ2-7
cdr3_aa: CASSELFSYEQYF
cdr3_nt: TGTGCCAGCAGTGAACTATTTTCCTACGAGCAGTACTTC

d_call: TRBD2
clone_size: -
v_call: TRBV9
j_call: TRBJ2-1
cdr3_aa: CASSVLAGGPFSSYNEQFF
cdr3_nt: TGTGCCAGCAGCGTATTAGCGGGGGGCCCATTTAGCTCCTACAATGAGCAGTTCTTC

d_call: -
clone_size: -
v_call: TRBV27
j_call: TRBJ1-2
cdr3_aa: CASRLTDNYGYTF
cdr3_nt: TGTGCCAGCCGCCTGACAGACAACTATGGCTACACCTTC

d_call: TRBD1
clone_size: -
v_call: TRBV4-1
j_call: TRBJ1-2
cdr3_aa: CASSRHQQGAGYTF
cdr3_nt: TGCGCCAGCAGCCGACATCAGCAGGGGGCTGGCTACACCTTC

d_call: -
clone_size: -
v_call: TRBV5-1
j_call: TRBJ1-5
cdr3_aa: CASSVGQPNQPQHF
cdr3_nt: TGCGCCAGCAGCGTCGGACAGCCGAATCAGCCCCAGCATTTT

d_call: -
clone_size: few
v_call: TRBV30
j_call: TRBJ1-6
cdr3_aa: CAWLRGSSYNSPLHF
cdr3_nt: TGTGCCTGGCTGAGGGGGAGCTCCTATAATTCACCCCTCCACTTT

d_call: TRBD1
clone_size: -
v_call: TRBV19
j_call: TRBJ2-5
cdr3_aa: CAVGDRGRETQYF
cdr3_nt: TGTGCCGTTGGGGACAGGGGCCGGGAGACCCAGTACTTC

d_call: -
clone_size: -
v_call: TRBV21-1
j_call: TRBJ2-1
cdr3_aa: CASSPAGGPNEQFF
cdr3_nt: TGTGCCAGCAGTCCAGCGGGAGGGCCCAATGAGCAGTTCTTC

d_call: TRBD1
clone_size: few
v_call: TRBV27
j_call: TRBJ2-7
cdr3_aa: CASRWDRGSYEQYF
cdr3_nt: TGTGCCAGCAGATGGGACAGGGGGTCCTACGAGCAGTACTTC

d_call: TRBD1
clone_size: -
v_call: TRBV19
j_call: TRBJ1-1
cdr3_aa: CASSPGDRLNTEAFF
cdr3_nt: TGTGCCAGTAGTCCTGGGGACAGGCTGAACACTGAAGCTTTCTTT

d_call: TRBD1
clone_size: -
v_call: TRBV24-1
j_call: TRBJ2-1
cdr3_aa: CATSPTGTGRNEQFF
cdr3_nt: TGTGCCACCAGTCCTACTGGGACAGGGAGGAATGAGCAGTTCTTC

d_call: -
clone_size: -
v_call: TRBV6-1
j_call: TRBJ2-5
cdr3_aa: CASSEVKGGETQYF
cdr3_nt: TGTGCCAGCAGTGAAGTGAAGGGAGGAGAGACCCAGTACTTC

d_call: -
clone_size: -
v_call: TRBV6-2/TRBV6-3
j_call: TRBJ2-2
cdr3_aa: CASSGANTGELFF
cdr3_nt: TGTGCCAGCAGTGGAGCGAACACCGGGGAGCTGTTTTTT

d_call: -
clone_size: -
v_call: TRBV20-1
j_call: TRBJ1-3
cdr3_aa: CSASTGLSGNTIYF
cdr3_nt: TGCAGTGCTAGTACAGGGTTGTCAGGAAACACCATATATTTT

d_call: -
clone_size: -
v_call: TRBV4-1
j_call: TRBJ1-5
cdr3_aa: CASSQSSRDQPQHF
cdr3_nt: TGCGCCAGCAGCCAATCGTCGAGGGATCAGCCCCAGCATTTT

d_call: TRBD1
clone_size: -
v_call: TRBV5-1
j_call: TRBJ1-1
cdr3_aa: CASRRDSMNTEAFF
cdr3_nt: TGCGCCAGCAGGCGGGACAGCATGAACACTGAAGCTTTCTTT

d_call: TRBD1
clone_size: -
v_call: TRBV6-5
j_call: TRBJ1-2
cdr3_aa: CASRRGGPANYGYTF
cdr3_nt: TGTGCCAGCAGGAGAGGGGGCCCAGCTAACTATGGCTACACCTTC

d_call: TRBD2
clone_size: -
v_call: TRBV7-3
j_call: TRBJ2-7
cdr3_aa: CASSSGPGGYEQYF
cdr3_nt: TGTGCCAGCAGCTCGGGACCGGGGGGCTACGAGCAGTACTTC

d_call: -
clone_size: few
v_call: TRBV7-2
j_call: TRBJ1-1
cdr3_aa: CASSVEAGPNTEAFF
cdr3_nt: TGTGCCAGCAGCGTAGAAGCGGGGCCGAACACTGAAGCTTTCTTT

d_call: TRBD1
clone_size: -
v_call: TRBV11-2
j_call: TRBJ1-1
cdr3_aa: CASSLEGQGAEAFF
cdr3_nt: TGTGCCAGCAGCTTAGAGGGACAGGGAGCTGAAGCTTTCTTT

d_call: -
clone_size: -
v_call: TRBV11-3
j_call: TRBJ2-1
cdr3_aa: CASSPRGGSSYNEQFF
cdr3_nt: TGTGCCAGCAGCCCAAGGGGGGGCAGCTCCTACAATGAGCAGTTCTTC

d_call: -
clone_size: -
v_call: TRBV2
j_call: TRBJ1-5
cdr3_aa: CASSEGISTNQPQHF
cdr3_nt: TGTGCCAGCAGTGAAGGGATCTCGACTAATCAGCCCCAGCATTTT

d_call: -
clone_size: -
v_call: TRBV7-8
j_call: TRBJ1-6
cdr3_aa: CASSPPGVGSPLHF
cdr3_nt: TGTGCCAGCAGCCCACCGGGGGTAGGTTCACCCCTCCACTTT

d_call: -
clone_size: -
v_call: TRBV7-2
j_call: TRBJ2-5
cdr3_aa: CASSLTSSRRETQYF
cdr3_nt: TGTGCCAGCAGCCTAACCAGCTCGCGGAGGGAGACCCAGTACTTC

d_call: TRBD1
clone_size: -
v_call: TRBV28
j_call: TRBJ2-5
cdr3_aa: CASSGRGETQYF
cdr3_nt: TGTGCCAGCAGTGGCAGGGGGGAGACCCAGTACTTC

d_call: -
clone_size: -
v_call: TRBV5-1
j_call: TRBJ1-1
cdr3_aa: CASSLSGADTEAFF
cdr3_nt: TGCGCCAGCAGCTTGTCAGGGGCGGACACTGAAGCTTTCTTT

d_call: -
clone_size: -
v_call: TRBV9
j_call: TRBJ2-3
cdr3_aa: CASSVAGTEVIRTQYF
cdr3_nt: TGTGCCAGCAGCGTCGCCGGGACTGAGGTTATACGGACGCAGTATTTT

d_call: -
clone_size: -
v_call: TRBV7-2
j_call: TRBJ1-2
cdr3_aa: CASSLATGVGYGYTF
cdr3_nt: TGTGCCAGCAGCTTAGCGACAGGCGTCGGATATGGCTACACCTTC

d_call: TRBD2
clone_size: -
v_call: TRBV2
j_call: TRBJ2-3
cdr3_aa: CASGSGSGTDTQYF
cdr3_nt: TGTGCCAGCGGTAGCGGGAGCGGCACAGATACGCAGTATTTT

d_call: TRBD1
clone_size: -
v_call: TRBV30
j_call: TRBJ2-5
cdr3_aa: CAWGTGLQETQYF
cdr3_nt: TGTGCCTGGGGGACAGGGCTCCAAGAGACCCAGTACTTC

d_call: TRBD2
clone_size: few
v_call: TRBV3-1/TRBV3-2
j_call: TRBJ2-3
cdr3_aa: CASSQPLGLAGGNTDTQYF
cdr3_nt: TGTGCCAGCAGCCAACCCCTCGGACTAGCGGGGGGGAACACAGATACGCAGTATTTT

d_call: -
clone_size: few
v_call: TRBV5-6
j_call: TRBJ1-4
cdr3_aa: CASSLKGGEKLFF
cdr3_nt: TGTGCCAGCAGCTTGAAAGGGGGAGAAAAACTGTTTTTT

d_call: -
clone_size: once
v_call: TRBV19
j_call: TRBJ1-2
cdr3_aa: CASSIGGGGYGYTF
cdr3_nt: TGTGCCAGTAGTATCGGAGGGGGGGGCTATGGCTACACCTTC

d_call: -
clone_size: few
v_call: TRBV4-3
j_call: TRBJ1-6
cdr3_aa: CASSQVQQGISPLHF
cdr3_nt: TGCGCCAGCAGCCAAGTGCAACAGGGTATATCACCCCTCCACTTT

d_call: TRBD2
clone_size: -
v_call: TRBV24-1
j_call: TRBJ2-5
cdr3_aa: CATSETGGETQYF
cdr3_nt: TGTGCCACCAGTGAAACGGGAGGGGAGACCCAGTACTTC

d_call: TRBD1
clone_size: -
v_call: TRBV5-1
j_call: TRBJ2-1
cdr3_aa: CASSPRGQGNNEQFF
cdr3_nt: TGCGCCAGCAGCCCGAGGGGACAGGGGAACAATGAGCAGTTCTTC

d_call: -
clone_size: -
v_call: TRBV2
j_call: TRBJ1-2
cdr3_aa: CASSDRDFSGYTF
cdr3_nt: TGTGCCAGCAGTGACAGAGACTTCTCAGGCTACACCTTC

d_call: -
clone_size: few
v_call: TRBV6-2/TRBV6-3
j_call: TRBJ1-5
cdr3_aa: CASSKMMDFRGGENQPQHF
cdr3_nt: TGTGCCAGCAGTAAGATGATGGATTTTAGGGGTGGTGAGAATCAGCCCCAGCATTTT

d_call: TRBD2
clone_size: -
v_call: TRBV27
j_call: TRBJ2-3
cdr3_aa: CASSLKRRTSVTDTQYF
cdr3_nt: TGTGCCAGCAGTTTAAAGCGTCGGACTAGCGTCACAGATACGCAGTATTTT